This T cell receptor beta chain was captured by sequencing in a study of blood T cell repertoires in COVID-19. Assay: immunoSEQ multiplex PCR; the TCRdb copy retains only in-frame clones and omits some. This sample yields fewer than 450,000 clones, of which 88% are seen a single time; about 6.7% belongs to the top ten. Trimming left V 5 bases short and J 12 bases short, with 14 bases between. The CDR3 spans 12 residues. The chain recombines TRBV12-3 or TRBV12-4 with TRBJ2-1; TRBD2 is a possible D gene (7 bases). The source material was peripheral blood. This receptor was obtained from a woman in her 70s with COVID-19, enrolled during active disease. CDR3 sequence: CASSQGRGGQFF. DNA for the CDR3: TGTGCCAGCAGTCAAGGGAGGGGGGGGCAGTTCTTC.